Reported below is one T cell receptor beta chain. The source of the sample is a study of blood T cell repertoires in COVID-19. The wider study: The United States, Italy and Spain were the sources of the acute and convalescent COVID-19 samples. T cells, B-cell-depleted T cells, or PBMCs supplied cDNA or gDNA.

V lost 5 bases, J lost 4 bases, and 1 base stayed unmatched. This CDR3 is 13 amino acids long. Germline CDR1 and CDR2: SGHTA and FQGNSA. Original data processing: Estimates of nucleated cell counts were drawn from the amplification of reference gene primers. Profiled with immunoSEQ multiplex PCR; TCRdb holds only in-frame clones, not every one. For V, J and clone size, that table is used; D and trimming come from the DNA. Of 250,000 to 300,000 clones detected, more than 70% appear once; the ten largest clones hold 3.1%. Sequenced material: peripheral blood. This TCR came from a woman aged 18 to 35 with acute or convalescent COVID-19. This chain connects TRBV7-2 to TRBJ1-4; 7 bases are shared with TRBD1. The CDR3 coding sequence is TGTGCCAGCAGCCGGGACAGTAATGAAAAACTGTTTTTT. This codes for CASSRDSNEKLFF.